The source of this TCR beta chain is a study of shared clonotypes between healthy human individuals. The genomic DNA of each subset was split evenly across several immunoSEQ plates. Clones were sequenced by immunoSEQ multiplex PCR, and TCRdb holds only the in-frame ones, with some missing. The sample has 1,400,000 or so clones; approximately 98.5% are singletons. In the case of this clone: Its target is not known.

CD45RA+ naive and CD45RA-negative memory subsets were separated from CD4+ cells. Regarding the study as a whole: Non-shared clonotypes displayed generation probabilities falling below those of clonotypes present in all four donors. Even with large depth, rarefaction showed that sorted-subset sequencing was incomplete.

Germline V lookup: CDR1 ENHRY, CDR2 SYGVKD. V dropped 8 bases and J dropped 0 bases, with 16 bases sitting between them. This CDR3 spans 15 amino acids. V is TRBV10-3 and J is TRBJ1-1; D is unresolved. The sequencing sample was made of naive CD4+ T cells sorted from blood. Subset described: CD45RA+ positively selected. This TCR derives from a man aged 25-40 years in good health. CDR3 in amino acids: CAISDWERLNTEAFF. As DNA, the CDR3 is TGTGCCATCTCTGATTGGGAACGTCTGAACACTGAAGCTTTCTTT.